This entry lists 27 T cell receptor beta chains sequenced from one sample in a study of T cell changes during pregnancy in multiple sclerosis. The repertoire was sequenced with immunoSEQ multiplex PCR; TCRdb's copy has only in-frame clones and lacks some. The sample holds fewer than 70,000 clones; about 89% are singletons and the top ten take 2.5%. This material consisted of peripheral blood, taken in the first trimester of pregnancy. These receptors all stem from a female donor with multiple sclerosis, enrolled in a pregnancy study.

The rearrangement joins TRBV6-1 to TRBJ1-3; 9 nucleotides match TRBD1. The V segment lost 3 bases and the J segment 4 bases; nucleotides outside the gene matches: 4. Germline V CDR1 and CDR2: MNHNS, SASEGT. This CDR3 is built from 15 residues. The DNA for the CDR3 is TGTGCCAGCAGTGACGGACAGGGGACGGGAAACACCATATATTTT. Protein: CASSDGQGTGNTIYF.

DNA of the CDR3: TGTGCCAGCAGCCACGAGTCGACCAGGACAGCGCCCTATGGCTACACCTTC. It encodes CASSHESTRTAPYGYTF. The chain carries TRBV4-2 and TRBJ1-2; tentatively, D is TRBD1 (6 bases). There are 17 residues in the CDR3. Germline V gene lookup returns CDR1 LGHNA and CDR2 YNFKEQ. The V gene lost 3 bases and the J gene lost 4 bases, with 21 bases spanning the gap.

The chain uses TRBV10-1 and TRBJ1-5; 8 nucleotides align to TRBD1. The V segment lost 6 bases and the J segment 9 bases; nucleotides outside the gene matches: 19. CDR1 is WNHNN, CDR2 SYGVQD, per germline (reference sequence). CDR3 length: 17 amino acids. The CDR3 loop reads CASRGDRGRIPLAPQHF. The CDR3 DNA follows: TGCGCCAGCAGGGGAGACAGGGGACGGATACCCCTCGCGCCCCAGCATTTT.

The gene calls are TRBV27 and TRBJ1-1; perhaps TRBD1 as D (5 bases). Germline CDR1 and CDR2: MNHEY and SMNVEV (reference sequence). Trimming removed 5 bases from V and 5 bases from J, with 9 bases in between. This CDR3 is built from 12 residues. The CDR3 DNA reads as TGTGCCAGCAGTGCGGGGGGGACTGAAGCTTTCTTT. Its translation is CASSAGGTEAFF.

The V and J genes are TRBV19 and TRBJ2-7; 9 positions match TRBD1. The CDR3 length is 16 residues. Germline-derived CDR1 and CDR2 are LNHDA and SQIVND (reference sequence). J was trimmed by 2 bases and V by 5 bases; bases with no gene match: 10. CDR3 sequence: CASSQGQGQRAYEQYF. In DNA, the CDR3 is TGTGCCAGTAGTCAGGGACAGGGCCAAAGGGCCTACGAGCAGTACTTC.

The chain carries TRBV7-9 and TRBJ2-1; no clear D. The germline gives CDR1 SEHNR, CDR2 FQNEAQ (reference sequence). CDR3 size: 13 residues. The ends were cut back, 6 bases at V and 6 bases at J, with 12 bases in the middle. The CDR3 region is CASRNTRPNEQFF. As DNA, the CDR3 is TGTGCCAGCAGGAACACCCGTCCCAATGAGCAGTTCTTC.

The J gene is TRBJ1-1, the V gene TRBV27, with TRBD1 identical over 7 bases. The CDR3 covers 14 residues. The germline CDR1 and CDR2 sequences are MNHEY and SMNVEV (reference sequence). J was trimmed by 4 bases and V by 3 bases; bases with no gene match: 5. CDR3 residues: CASSFSDRATEAFF. In DNA form, the CDR3 reads TGTGCCAGCAGTTTTTCCGACAGGGCCACTGAAGCTTTCTTT.

The J gene is TRBJ1-2, the V gene TRBV10-1; the match to TRBD1 covers 9 bases. The germline V gene has CDR1 WNHNN and CDR2 SYGVQD (reference sequence). CDR3 length: 12 amino acids. V was pared by 8 bases and J by 8 bases, with 6 bases of the junction left unmatched. CDR3 sequence (DNA): TGCGCCAGCCGTGGACAGGGGATGGGCTACACCTTC. This encodes CASRGQGMGYTF.

This chain links TRBV2 with TRBJ1-2; D remains unclear. CDR3 size: 13 residues. V lost 8 bases and J 4 bases, leaving 14 bases between the germline ends. CDR1 is SNHLY, CDR2 FYNNEI, per germline. CDR3 DNA sequence: TGTGCCAGCCGGGTTTTCGGCGGCTATGGCTACACCTTC. Encoded protein: CASRVFGGYGYTF.

The CDR3 protein is CASSLRTSGSKDTQYF. In DNA, the CDR3 is TGTGCCAGCAGTTTAAGGACTAGCGGGTCTAAAGATACGCAGTATTTT. V gene TRBV27 combines with J gene TRBJ2-3; 11 bases fit TRBD2. The CDR3 runs to 16 residues. Trimming removed 2 bases from V and 5 bases from J; junction bases left unmatched: 6. Germline CDR1 reads MNHEY; CDR2 reads SMNVEV (reference sequence).

The chain employs TRBV11-2 and TRBJ2-7, with D possibly being TRBD2 (7 bases). The CDR3 consists of 14 residues. Per the germline V gene, CDR1 is SGHAT and CDR2 is FQNNGV. V was pared by 2 bases and J by 9 bases, with 17 bases between. The CDR3 reads CASSLNPGGPVQYF. Here the CDR3 DNA reads TGTGCCAGCAGCTTAAATCCCGGGGGGCCCGTGCAGTACTTC.

The chain has TRBV6-1 and TRBJ1-3; 8 positions agree with TRBD1. The V segment lost 6 bases and the J segment 0 bases; nucleotides outside the gene matches: 4. CDR1 and CDR2 from the germline V gene are MNHNS and SASEGT. This CDR3 has 15 residues. The CDR3 reads CASRDRVYSGNTIYF. The CDR3 nucleotides read TGTGCCAGCAGGGACAGGGTTTACTCTGGAAACACCATATATTTT.

The chain carries TRBV7-2 and TRBJ1-4, with D unresolved. V lost 3 bases and J lost 8, with 7 bases in between. Germline assignment: CDR1 SGHTA and CDR2 FQGNSA. The CDR3 has 12 amino acids. Here the CDR3 DNA reads TGTGCCAGCAGCTTTGAGAGGGAAAAACTGTTTTTT. Encoded protein: CASSFEREKLFF. The full variable domain, in which reference TRBV7-2 and TRBJ1-4 provide the parts outside the CDR3, is GAGVSQSPSNKVTEKGKDVELRCDPISGHTALYWYRQSLGQGLEFLIYFQGNSAPDKSGLPSDRFSAERTGGSVSTLTIQRTQQEDSAVYLCASSFEREKLFFGSGTQLSVL.

J is TRBJ1-1 and V is TRBV7-2; D is possibly TRBD1 (5 bases). CDR3 length equals 13 residues. Germline loops: CDR1 SGHTA, CDR2 FQGNSA. Trimming pared 1 base from V and 8 bases from J, leaving 11 bases between. Here the CDR3 reads CASSLEGNREAFF. CDR3 DNA: TGTGCCAGCAGCTTAGAGGGTAACAGGGAAGCTTTCTTT.

The V gene is TRBV2, the J gene TRBJ1-1, with 7 nucleotides matching TRBD1. V dropped 6 bases and J dropped 7; count of bases not matched to a gene: 11. CDR3 length equals 14 residues. Germline V gene data show CDR1 as SNHLY and CDR2 as FYNNEI. The chain's CDR3 is CASSPRGLGGEAFF. Written as DNA, the CDR3 is TGTGCCAGCAGCCCTAGGGGGCTAGGGGGTGAAGCTTTCTTT. The variable domain in full, completed from reference TRBV2 and TRBJ1-1, reads EPEVTQTPSHQVTQMGQEVILRCVPISNHLYFYWYRQILGQKVEFLVSFYNNEISEKSEIFDDQFSVERPDGSNFTLKIRSTKLEDSAMYFCASSPRGLGGEAFFGQGTRLTVV.

The rearrangement uses TRBV14 and TRBJ1-2; D not resolved. Trimming shortened V by 1 base and J by 4 bases, and 4 bases separated the two germline ends. This CDR3 has 12 amino acids. The germline V gene has CDR1 SGHDN and CDR2 FVKESK. The CDR3 DNA reads as TGTGCCAGCAGCCAAGGGGCCTATGGCTACACCTTC. Translated, it gives CASSQGAYGYTF.

V is TRBV7-9 and J is TRBJ2-3; D is perhaps TRBD2 (5 bases). Germline values: CDR1 SEHNR, CDR2 FQNEAQ (reference sequence). The CDR3 is 14 residues long. Trimming stripped 4 bases from V and 3 bases from J, with 11 bases between. The CDR3 protein is CASSSRTETDTQYF. The CDR3 DNA follows: TGTGCCAGCAGCTCTAGGACTGAAACAGATACGCAGTATTTT.

This sequence joins TRBV4-2 and TRBJ1-5; a possible D gene is TRBD1 (5 bases). V lost 3 bases to trimming and J lost 4 bases, with 13 bases between them. This CDR3 has 15 residues. The germline V gene has CDR1 LGHNA and CDR2 YNFKEQ. CDR3 amino acids: CASSHGRQKNQPQHF. As DNA, the CDR3 is TGTGCCAGCAGCCACGGCCGACAGAAAAATCAGCCCCAGCATTTT.

This clone was seen more than once but under ten times. The V gene is TRBV7-7, the J gene TRBJ2-5; D is unresolved. V dropped 2 bases and J dropped 1 base, with 8 bases sitting between them. CDR1 SSHAT and CDR2 FNYEAQ come from the germline V gene (reference sequence). The CDR3 totals 14 residues. CDR3 amino acids: CASSLSPGQETQYF. As DNA, the CDR3 is TGTGCCAGCAGCTTAAGTCCGGGCCAAGAGACCCAGTACTTC.

This chain joins TRBV6-1 and TRBJ2-5; no definite D call. V was pared by 7 bases and J by 5 bases, with 17 bases between. The germline V gene has CDR1 MNHNS and CDR2 SASEGT. The CDR3 spans 14 residues. The CDR3 loop reads CASKRNFLSETQYF. The CDR3 bases are TGTGCCAGCAAACGAAACTTTTTGTCCGAGACCCAGTACTTC.

This rearrangement joins TRBV5-4 to TRBJ2-6; 8 bases fit TRBD1. The V gene's germline CDR1 is SGHNT and CDR2 YYREEE (reference sequence). V trimming: 4 bases; J trimming: 4 bases; junction bases outside the gene matches: 7. The length of the CDR3 is 16 residues. In nucleotides, the CDR3 is TGTGCCAGCAGCAAGACAGGGGCGGAAGGGGCCAACGTCCTGACTTTC. This codes for CASSKTGAEGANVLTF.

V usage is TRBV11-2 and J usage is TRBJ1-1; D is perhaps TRBD1 (6 bases). Trimming took 3 bases from V and 8 from J, leaving 16 bases between them. Germline CDR1 is SGHAT and CDR2 is FQNNGV. The CDR3 extends over 14 amino acids. Here the CDR3 reads CASSLIHRVREAFF. The DNA of the CDR3 is TGTGCCAGCAGCTTGATCCACAGGGTTAGGGAAGCTTTCTTT.

This clone was detected a few times. At one of its ends the junction is not consistent with the germline gene, which may arise from a read error. The chain recombines TRBV10-1 with TRBJ1-5; TRBD1 matches at 7 bases. Germline CDR1 is WNHNN and CDR2 is SYGVQD (reference sequence). The CDR3 has 14 amino acids. CDR3 residues: CASTEDRLNQPQHF. Written as DNA, the CDR3 is TGCGCCAGCACTGAGGACAGGCTAAATCAGCCCCAGCATTTT.

This clone was seen more than once but under ten times. The rearrangement links TRBV29-1 to TRBJ1-1; D not resolved. The length of the CDR3 is 13 residues. Germline CDR1 SQVTM, CDR2 ANQGSEA. Deletions cut 7 bases from V and 3 bases from J, with 15 bases between. In DNA, the CDR3 is TGCAGCGCCGGAGGGCGGATCCACACTGAAGCTTTCTTT. Translated, it gives CSAGGRIHTEAFF.

The CDR3 protein is CASPPRTGTGNTIYF. CDR3 coding DNA: TGTGCCAGCCCACCTCGGACGGGAACTGGAAACACCATATATTTT. V and J are TRBV5-6 and TRBJ1-3, with no clear D. Germline-derived CDR1 and CDR2 are SGHDT and YYEEEE. The CDR3 covers 15 residues. V shed 7 bases and J shed 2 bases, with 16 bases lying between them.

This clone occurred once. The J gene is TRBJ1-1, the V gene TRBV28; 7 positions agree with TRBD1. The junction had 11 bases not matched to a gene; V was cut back by 7 bases and J by 6 bases. CDR1 MDHEN and CDR2 SYDVKM come from the germline V gene. The CDR3 is 14 amino acids. The CDR3 DNA is TGTGCCAGCAATACAGGGGAATTTCTTTCTGAAGCTTTCTTT. Translated: CASNTGEFLSEAFF.

The chain couples TRBV5-1 to TRBJ1-2; D perhaps matches TRBD1 (6 bases). Germline CDR1 SGHRS, CDR2 YFSETQ. The CDR3 is 15 residues long. V was shortened by 4 bases and J by 4 bases, with 17 bases between the two germline ends. The CDR3 region is CASSTGTLRFYGYTF. CDR3 DNA sequence: TGCGCCAGCAGCACAGGGACCCTTAGATTCTATGGCTACACCTTC.